A selection of T cell receptor beta chains follows, all from one sample in a study of CD8 T cells in ankylosing spondylitis. TCRdb used MiXCR to reprocess the 5' RACE reads, holding one entry per CDR3 protein. The sample has about 240,000 distinct CDR3 sequences, approximately 9% seen once. The sample was blood, either unsorted or a sorted T cell fraction (not recorded which). The receptors were sampled from a male donor with ankylosing spondylitis or in good health (not recorded which). Each CDR3 is given with its conserved first and last residue. D genes are given only for firm matches. Clone size is not always given. Where it is, it says once, few, many or a class for expanded clones.

TRBV18	few	TRBD2	TRBJ2-1	TGTGCCACTTTAGCGGGAGGCCGGAGCTCCTACAATGAGCAGTTCTTC	CATLAGGRSSYNEQFF
TRBV7-9	few	TRBD1	TRBJ2-7	TGTGCCAGCAGCCCCCAAACAGGGGGTTACACCTACGAGCAGTACTTC	CASSPQTGGYTYEQYF
TRBV9	many	TRBD1	TRBJ1-4	TGTGCCAGCAGCCCAACACAGGGGGTAAATGAAAAACTGTTTTTT	CASSPTQGVNEKLFF
TRBV20-1	many	NA	TRBJ1-1	TGCAGTGCTTCCCGGGAAACTGGCACTGAAGCTTTCTTT	CSASRETGTEAFF
TRBV6-1	many	NA	TRBJ2-1	TGTGCCAGCATGGGTCCTAACGGGAGTAATAGAAATGAGCAGTTCTTC	CASMGPNGSNRNEQFF
TRBV4-1	few	NA	TRBJ2-1	TGCGCCAGCAGCCAAGTCCAAGGGAGTCAGCAGTTCTTC	CASSQVQGSQQFF
TRBV5-1	NA	NA	TRBJ2-3	TGCGCCAGCAGCTTGGACTACACAGATACGCAGTATTTT	CASSLDYTDTQYF
TRBV20-1	few	TRBD2	TRBJ2-1	TGCAGTGCAACTAGCGGGGGGGCAGGGTTCAATGAGCAGTTCTTC	CSATSGGAGFNEQFF
TRBV28	many	TRBD1	TRBJ1-2	TGTGCCAGCAATGGAATTTGGGGACAGGCAAGCTATGGCTACACCTTC	CASNGIWGQASYGYTF
TRBV6-2/TRBV6-3	many	NA	TRBJ2-7	TGTGCCAGCAGTTACCACACAGGCCGAGGCGAGCAGTACTTC	CASSYHTGRGEQYF
TRBV10-3	NA	TRBD1	TRBJ2-7	TGTGCCATCAGTGAGTCGAGACAGGGGGTCGACGAGCAGTACTTC	CAISESRQGVDEQYF
TRBV5-1	few	TRBD1	TRBJ1-1	TGCGCCAGCAGCTTGAAATTGGGGGGACAGGGGGGCTGGCACACTGAAGCTTTCTTT	CASSLKLGGQGGWHTEAFF
TRBV7-2	many	NA	TRBJ2-3	TGTGCCAGCAGCCAAAGGGGCCGCCCAGATACGCAGTATTTT	CASSQRGRPDTQYF
TRBV2	many	NA	TRBJ1-2	TGTGCCAGCAGTGAAGGGTCAGCTAACTATGGCTACACCTTC	CASSEGSANYGYTF
TRBV5-1	NA	NA	TRBJ1-6	TGCGCCAGCAGCCCGGGGATGGGGTCCTATAATTCACCCCTCCACTTT	CASSPGMGSYNSPLHF
TRBV12-3/TRBV12-4	many	NA	TRBJ1-2	TGTGCCAGCAGTTTAGCCCCTTGGGGCGTCGGGGATGGCTACACCTTC	CASSLAPWGVGDGYTF
TRBV27	few	TRBD2	TRBJ2-7	TGTGCCAGCAGAACCGGGACTAGCGGATTGACCGTCTACGAGCAGTACTTC	CASRTGTSGLTVYEQYF
TRBV6-5	many	TRBD1	TRBJ2-2	TGTGCCAGCATTTTCGGGACAGGGAGAACCGGGGAGCTGTTTTTT	CASIFGTGRTGELFF